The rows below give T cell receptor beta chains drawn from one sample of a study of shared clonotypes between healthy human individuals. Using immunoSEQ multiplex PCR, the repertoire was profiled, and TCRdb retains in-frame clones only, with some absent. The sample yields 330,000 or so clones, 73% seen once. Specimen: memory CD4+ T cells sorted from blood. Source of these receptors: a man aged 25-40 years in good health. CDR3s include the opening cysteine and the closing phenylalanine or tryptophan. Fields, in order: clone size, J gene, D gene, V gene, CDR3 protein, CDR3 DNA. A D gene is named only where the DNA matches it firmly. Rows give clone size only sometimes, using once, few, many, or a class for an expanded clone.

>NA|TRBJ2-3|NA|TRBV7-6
CASSRQGRQDTQYF
TGTGCCAGCAGCCGACAAGGACGGCAAGATACGCAGTATTTT
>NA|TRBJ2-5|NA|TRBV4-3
CASSPDSGAETQYF
TGCGCCAGCAGCCCAGACTCCGGCGCAGAGACCCAGTACTTC
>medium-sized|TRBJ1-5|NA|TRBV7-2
CASSLERGLHQPQHF
TGTGCCAGCAGCTTAGAACGGGGCCTACATCAGCCCCAGCATTTT
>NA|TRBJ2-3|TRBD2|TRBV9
CASSAGTSGSTDTQYF
TGTGCCAGCAGCGCTGGGACTAGCGGGAGCACAGATACGCAGTATTTT
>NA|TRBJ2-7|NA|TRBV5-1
CASSTRQGSGGEQYF
TGCGCCAGCAGCACTCGACAGGGCAGCGGGGGCGAGCAGTACTTC
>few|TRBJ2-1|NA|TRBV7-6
CASSSGPGYNEQFF
TGTGCCAGCAGCTCTGGACCCGGCTACAATGAGCAGTTCTTC
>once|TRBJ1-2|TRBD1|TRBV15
CATSRPRDRGHYGYTF
TGTGCCACCAGCAGGCCGAGGGACAGGGGGCACTATGGCTACACCTTC
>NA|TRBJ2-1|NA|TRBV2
CASSEHQQNNEQFF
TGTGCCAGCAGTGAACATCAACAGAACAATGAGCAGTTCTTC
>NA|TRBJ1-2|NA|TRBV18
CASSPSSLGTYGYTF
TGTGCCAGCTCACCCTCCTCTCTCGGGACCTATGGCTACACCTTC
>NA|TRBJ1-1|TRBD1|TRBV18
CASSPRRGGGKNTEAFF
TGTGCCAGCTCACCACGAAGAGGGGGCGGAAAGAACACTGAAGCTTTCTTT
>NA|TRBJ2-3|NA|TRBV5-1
CASSQGGSGHETQYF
TGCGCCAGCAGCCAGGGGGGGAGTGGCCATGAAACGCAGTATTTT
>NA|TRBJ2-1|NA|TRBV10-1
CASSDPPGGQQFF
TGCGCCAGCAGTGACCCCCCTGGCGGACAGCAGTTCTTC
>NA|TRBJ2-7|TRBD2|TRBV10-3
CAISAGGSGEQYF
TGTGCCATCAGTGCCGGGGGGAGCGGCGAGCAGTACTTC
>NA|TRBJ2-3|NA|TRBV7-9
CASSFVRDTDTQYF
TGTGCCAGCAGCTTTGTCAGGGACACAGATACGCAGTATTTT
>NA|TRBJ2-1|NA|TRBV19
CASSIPPRLDLQFF
TGTGCCAGTAGTATACCCCCCCGACTAGACCTGCAGTTCTTC
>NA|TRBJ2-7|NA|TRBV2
CASGGKLYEQYF
TGTGCCAGTGGAGGAAAACTCTACGAGCAGTACTTC
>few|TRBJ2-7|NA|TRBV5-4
CASSPQGREQYF
TGTGCCAGCAGCCCGCAGGGAAGAGAGCAGTACTTC
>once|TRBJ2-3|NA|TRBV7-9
CASSLVSAADTQYF
TGTGCCAGCAGCTTAGTCTCAGCGGCAGATACGCAGTATTTT
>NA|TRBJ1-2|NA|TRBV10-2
CASSEVNADGYTF
TGCGCCAGCAGTGAAGTTAACGCAGATGGCTACACCTTC
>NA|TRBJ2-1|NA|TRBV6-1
CASRTDHNEQFF
TGTGCCAGCAGGACTGACCACAATGAGCAGTTCTTC
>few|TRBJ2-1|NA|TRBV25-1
CASSVINYNEQFF
TGTGCCAGCAGTGTTATAAACTACAATGAGCAGTTCTTC
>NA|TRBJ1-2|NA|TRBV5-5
CASSGGSVSVSGYTF
TGTGCCAGCAGCGGCGGATCGGTCTCAGTAAGTGGCTACACCTTC
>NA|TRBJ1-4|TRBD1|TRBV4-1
CASSQSGTAYEKLFF
TGCGCCAGCAGCCAATCCGGGACAGCATATGAAAAACTGTTTTTT
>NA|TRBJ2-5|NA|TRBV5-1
CASSPNGREETQYF
TGCGCCAGCAGCCCTAATGGCCGGGAAGAGACCCAGTACTTC
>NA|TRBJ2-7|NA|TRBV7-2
CASSRGLAQGVYEQYF
TGTGCCAGCAGCCGAGGACTAGCACAGGGGGTCTACGAGCAGTACTTC
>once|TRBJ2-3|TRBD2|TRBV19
CASSPGSGIRTDTQYF
TGTGCCAGTAGTCCTGGAAGCGGGATTCGCACAGATACGCAGTATTTT
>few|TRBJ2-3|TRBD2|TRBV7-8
CASSSGLAGGVQYF
TGTGCCAGCAGCTCCGGACTAGCGGGAGGTGTGCAGTATTTT
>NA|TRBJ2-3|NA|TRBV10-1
CASSEDFGERAQDTQYF
TGCGCCAGCAGTGAGGATTTTGGAGAGCGGGCGCAAGATACGCAGTATTTT
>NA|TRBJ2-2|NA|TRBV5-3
CARRSKGTGELFF
TGTGCCAGAAGGTCAAAGGGCACCGGGGAGCTGTTTTTT
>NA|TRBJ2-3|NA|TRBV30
CAWSPRGRDTQYF
TGTGCCTGGAGCCCCCGGGGGAGAGATACGCAGTATTTT
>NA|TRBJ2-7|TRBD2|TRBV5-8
CASPSDRDLAGGPHEQYF
TGTGCCAGCCCATCCGACAGGGACCTAGCGGGAGGACCCCACGAGCAGTACTTC
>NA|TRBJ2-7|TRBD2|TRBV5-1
CASRSRAGIDEQYF
TGCGCCAGCAGATCTAGAGCGGGAATTGACGAGCAGTACTTC
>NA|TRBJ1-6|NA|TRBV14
CASSLLGKEHHSPLHF
TGTGCCAGCAGCCTCTTAGGTAAAGAGCATCATTCACCCCTCCACTTT
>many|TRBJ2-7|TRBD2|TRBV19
CASSVQLAGTYEQYF
TGTGCCAGTAGTGTGCAGCTAGCGGGAACCTACGAGCAGTACTTC
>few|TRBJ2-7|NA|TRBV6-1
CASSVGAGAPYEQYF
TGTGCCAGCAGTGTGGGTGCCGGGGCGCCCTACGAGCAGTACTTC
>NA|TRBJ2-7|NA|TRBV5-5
CASSSGPTRLVGRYEQYF
TGTGCCAGCAGCTCGGGGCCTACGAGACTAGTTGGTAGGTACGAGCAGTACTTC
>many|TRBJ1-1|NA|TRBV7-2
CASSLGGGLNTEAFF
TGTGCCAGCAGCTTAGGTGGCGGCCTCAACACTGAAGCTTTCTTT
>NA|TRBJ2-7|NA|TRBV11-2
CASSVGRGITYEQYF
TGTGCCAGCAGCGTGGGAAGGGGAATTACCTACGAGCAGTACTTC
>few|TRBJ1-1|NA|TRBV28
CASSPATYTEAFF
TGTGCCAGCAGTCCCGCGACTTACACTGAAGCTTTCTTT
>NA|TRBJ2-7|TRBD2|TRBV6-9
CASTSGSIEQYF
TGTGCCAGTACTAGCGGGAGTATCGAGCAGTACTTC
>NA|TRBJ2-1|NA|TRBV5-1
CASSLGQKSYNEQFF
TGCGCCAGCAGCCTCGGACAGAAAAGCTACAATGAGCAGTTCTTC